Below, 22 T cell receptor beta chains from the same sample are listed, as sequenced in a study of CXCR3-negative and CXCR3-positive naive CD8 T cells. Study results and limitations: Naive cells with CXCR3 showed TRB CDR3s that were more hydrophobic than those in CXCR3-negative naive cells.

Their target antigens are unknown. TRB cDNA libraries were made by UMI-labeled 5' RACE. TCRdb re-called the 5' RACE reads and gives one entry per CDR3 protein, without DNA. The listing contains about 120,000 distinct CDR3 sequences. Sequencing was performed on naive CXCR3+ CD8+ T cells from blood. Subset given: CD45RO-CCR7+CD27+CD95- naive CD8+ T cells expressing CXCR3 (TNR3+). The receptors derive from a human donor in good health. Some clones in this sample may be carry-over from other donors' samples.

The chain employs TRBV20-1 and TRBJ2-7; the D gene TCRdb calls, TRBD2, cannot be checked with no DNA. CDR1 is DFQATT, CDR2 SNEGSKA, per germline (reference sequence). CDR3 size: 15 residues. Here the CDR3 reads CSTRARGLAPHEQYF.

The genes are TRBV9 and TRBJ2-5; the D call of TRBD1 rests on TCRdb alone, since no DNA is present to check it. Germline CDR1 SGDLS, CDR2 YYNGEE. The CDR3 has 13 amino acids. CDR3 protein: CASSVGGQETQYF. Full variable domain (rest looked up from reference TRBV9 and TRBJ2-5): DSGVTQTPKHLITATGQRVTLRCSPRSGDLSVYWYQQSLDQGLQFLIQYYNGEERAKGNILERFSAQQFPDLHSELNLSSLELGDSALYFCASSVGGQETQYFGPGTRLLVL.

This chain uses TRBV28 with TRBJ2-7; the D gene TCRdb calls, TRBD1, cannot be checked with no DNA. This CDR3 is 15 amino acids long. The germline V gene has CDR1 MDHEN and CDR2 SYDVKM. This CDR3 is CASSWDRVSGDEQYF.

The gene calls are TRBV29-1 and TRBJ2-7; TCRdb reports TRBD1, a call that lacks DNA to check it against. Germline lookup yields CDR1 SQVTM and CDR2 ANQGSEA. The CDR3 sequence is 13 residues long. The CDR3 region is CSIRRQASYEQYF.

The chain uses TRBV18 and TRBJ1-1. Per germline, CDR1 KGHSH and CDR2 LQKENI. The length of the CDR3 is 14 residues. Here the CDR3 reads CASSPLVEYHEAFF.

This chain joins TRBV2 and TRBJ2-7; TCRdb calls TRBD1, which cannot be checked without DNA. Looked up from germline, CDR1 is SNHLY and CDR2 is FYNNEI. There are 12 residues in the CDR3. The CDR3 here is CASKGRGDEQYF. Variable domain in full (rest from reference TRBV2 and TRBJ2-7): EPEVTQTPSHQVTQMGQEVILRCVPISNHLYFYWYRQILGQKVEFLVSFYNNEISEKSEIFDDQFSVERPDGSNFTLKIRSTKLEDSAMYFCASKGRGDEQYFGPGTRLTVT.

The rearrangement joins TRBV28 to TRBJ2-5; TCRdb indicates TRBD2, and absent DNA this call remains unverified. Germline CDR1 is MDHEN and CDR2 is SYDVKM. CDR3 length: 14 residues. The CDR3 spells CASSLGLARETQYF.

V gene TRBV29-1 combines with J gene TRBJ2-5; lacking DNA, the TRBD1 call made by TCRdb goes unchecked. Germline CDR1 reads SQVTM; CDR2 reads ANQGSEA. This CDR3 is built from 16 residues. This chain's CDR3 is CSVEPFRQGDQETQYF. Full variable domain (missing parts from reference TRBV29-1 and TRBJ2-5): SAVISQKPSRDICQRGTSLTIQCQVDSQVTMMFWYRQQPGQSLTLIATANQGSEATYESGFVIDKFPISRPNLTFSTLTVSNMSPEDSSIYLCSVEPFRQGDQETQYFGPGTRLLVL.

The chain couples TRBV6-5 to TRBJ1-1; TCRdb proposes TRBD1, but this gene call is untestable without DNA. This CDR3 has 14 amino acids. CDR1 is MNHEY and CDR2 is SVGAGI in the germline V gene. The CDR3 loop reads CASSYRQGDTEAFF.

This sequence joins TRBV6-6 and TRBJ1-1. The CDR3 extends over 15 amino acids. Germline CDR1 reads MNHNY; CDR2 reads SVGAGI (reference sequence). This CDR3 is CASSYRQERNTEAFF.

V is TRBV28 and J is TRBJ1-4. Per the germline V gene, CDR1 is MDHEN and CDR2 is SYDVKM. This CDR3 is built from 14 residues. CDR3 amino acids: CASTVDSRREKLFF.

The chain joins TRBV5-1 to TRBJ2-7; as DNA is missing, the TRBD1 call by TCRdb cannot be tested. The germline gives CDR1 SGHRS, CDR2 YFSETQ. The CDR3 spans 14 residues. CDR3 sequence reads: CASSLTGLPYEQYF.

The chain has TRBV20-1 and TRBJ2-7; there is no DNA to check the TCRdb D call of TRBD2. The CDR3 is made up of 16 amino acids. Germline-derived CDR1 and CDR2 are DFQATT and SNEGSKA (reference sequence). Here the CDR3 reads CSARDQNSGDSYEQYF.

The chain combines TRBV29-1 with TRBJ1-1; TCRdb's D call, TRBD1, is unchecked because there is no DNA. The CDR3 spans 13 residues. Per the germline V gene, CDR1 is SQVTM and CDR2 is ANQGSEA. Here the CDR3 reads CSSRTGMNTEAFF.

The chain employs TRBV29-1 and TRBJ2-2; no DNA is available, so the TRBD2 call from TCRdb remains unchecked. CDR1 is SQVTM, CDR2 ANQGSEA, per germline. The CDR3 is made up of 14 amino acids. The CDR3 reads CSVVLAGATGELFF.

The rearrangement joins TRBV28 to TRBJ2-1; no DNA is available, so the TRBD2 call from TCRdb remains unchecked. The CDR3 is 15 residues long. Per the germline V gene, CDR1 is MDHEN and CDR2 is SYDVKM. The CDR3 loop is CASSLYSGRDDEQFF.

V and J are TRBV18 and TRBJ2-7; TCRdb returns TRBD1, unconfirmable since there is no DNA. The CDR3 sequence is 16 residues long. CDR1 KGHSH and CDR2 LQKENI come from the germline V gene. The CDR3 loop is CASSPLGQGLSYEQYF. The entire variable domain, with the rest obtained from reference TRBV18 and TRBJ2-7, is as follows: NAGVMQNPRHLVRRRGQEARLRCSPMKGHSHVYWYRQLPEEGLKFMVYLQKENIIDESGMPKERFSAEFPKEGPSILRIQQVVRGDSAAYFCASSPLGQGLSYEQYFGPGTRLTVT.

CDR3 sequence reads: CSFLGGQGTGGYGYTF. The V and J genes are TRBV29-1 and TRBJ1-2; TCRdb outputs TRBD1, but without DNA this stays unchecked. CDR1 and CDR2 from the germline V gene are SQVTM and ANQGSEA. The CDR3 is made up of 16 amino acids.

The V and J genes are TRBV25-1 and TRBJ1-1. Germline V CDR1 and CDR2: MGHDK, SYGVNS. The CDR3 is 12 amino acids. The chain's CDR3 is CASGVGNTEAFF.

J is TRBJ2-4 and V is TRBV6-1; TCRdb's D call, TRBD1, is unchecked because there is no DNA. This CDR3 has 14 residues. Germline values: CDR1 MNHNS, CDR2 SASEGT. The CDR3 reads CASSEFLGGNIQYF.

The chain combines TRBV7-9 with TRBJ2-5; without DNA, the TCRdb call of TRBD2 cannot be checked. Germline CDR1 and CDR2: SEHNR and FQNEAQ (reference sequence). The CDR3 covers 16 residues. The CDR3 loop reads CASSSLVAGAPETQYF.

This chain connects TRBV12-3 or TRBV12-4 to TRBJ2-7; the TCRdb call, TRBD1, lacks DNA for checking. This CDR3 is 14 amino acids long. CDR3 sequence reads: CASSFGISSYEQYF.